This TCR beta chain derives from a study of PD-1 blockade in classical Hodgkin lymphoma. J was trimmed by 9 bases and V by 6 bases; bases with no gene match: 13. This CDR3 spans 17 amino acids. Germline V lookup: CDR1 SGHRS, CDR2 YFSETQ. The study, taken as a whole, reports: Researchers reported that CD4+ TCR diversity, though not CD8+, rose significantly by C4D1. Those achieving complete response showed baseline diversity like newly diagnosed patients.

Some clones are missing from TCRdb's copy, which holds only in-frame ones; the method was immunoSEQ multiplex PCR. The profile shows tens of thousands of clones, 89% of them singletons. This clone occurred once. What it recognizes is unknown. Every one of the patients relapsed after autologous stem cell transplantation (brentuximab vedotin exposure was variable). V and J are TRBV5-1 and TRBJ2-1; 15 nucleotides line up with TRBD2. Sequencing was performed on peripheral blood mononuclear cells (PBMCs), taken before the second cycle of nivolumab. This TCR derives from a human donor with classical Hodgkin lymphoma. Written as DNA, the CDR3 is TGCGCCAGCATCCCCAACGGACTAGCGGGAGGGCCACGTGAGCAGTTCTTC. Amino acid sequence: CASIPNGLAGGPREQFF.